Below, 17 T cell receptor beta chains from the same sample are listed, as sequenced in a study of T cells in localized non-small cell lung cancer. The repertoire was sequenced with immunoSEQ multiplex PCR; TCRdb's copy has only in-frame clones and lacks some. The sample lists some 85,000 clones; around 82% were seen once. This material consisted of PBMCs, taken before any cancer treatment. All receptors come from a man between 40 and 75 years old with stage II squamous cell lung carcinoma.

The gene calls are TRBV2 and TRBJ2-1; TRBD2 matches 8 bases. The CDR3 extends over 15 amino acids. V lost 3 bases, J lost 9 bases, and 10 bases stayed unmatched. The germline V gene encodes CDR1 SNHLY and CDR2 FYNNEI. The CDR3, as DNA: TGTGCCAGCAGTGAGGGTAGCGGGATGGGAGGTGAGCAGTTCTTC. Translated: CASSEGSGMGGEQFF.

The rearrangement uses TRBV7-2 and TRBJ2-5; no clear D. The CDR3 runs 13 residues. With 5 bases removed from V and 4 bases from J, the gap between germline ends came to 11 bases. Germline loops: CDR1 SGHTA, CDR2 FQGNSA. This CDR3 reads CASSDQIGETQYF. The CDR3 DNA is TGTGCCAGCAGCGACCAGATTGGAGAGACCCAGTACTTC.

The chain couples TRBV18 to TRBJ1-2, with D tentatively TRBD1 (6 bases). Trimming pared 3 bases from V and 3 bases from J, leaving 14 bases between. CDR3 size: 15 residues. Germline V CDR1 and CDR2: KGHSH, LQKENI. CDR3 bases: TGTGCCAGCTCACCGGCCCGAGGGGGGGACTATGGCTACACCTTC. It yields the protein CASSPARGGDYGYTF.

CDR3 coding DNA: TGTGCCAGCAGCACACCTAGCGGGGGCACCGCGAGGTACAATGAGCAGTTCTTC. Translated: CASSTPSGGTARYNEQFF. The chain joins TRBV11-2 to TRBJ2-1, with 10 nucleotides matching TRBD2. After removal of 5 bases from V and 4 bases from J, the junction contained 14 bases not matched to a gene. CDR3 length: 18 residues. Germline V lookup: CDR1 SGHAT, CDR2 FQNNGV.

The chain uses TRBV28 and TRBJ1-1; TRBD1 is a possible D gene (5 bases). V was shortened by 7 bases and J by 3 bases, with 15 bases between the two germline ends. This CDR3 region has 14 residues. Per germline, CDR1 MDHEN and CDR2 SYDVKM. The CDR3: CASTMGGVDTEAFF. The CDR3, as DNA: TGTGCCAGCACCATGGGGGGAGTTGACACTGAAGCTTTCTTT.

The gene calls are TRBV29-1 and TRBJ1-4; a possible D gene is TRBD1 (6 bases). CDR3 size: 15 residues. Between the trimmed V and J ends, which lost 7 bases and 2 bases, there was a span of 17 bases. Germline CDR1 and CDR2: SQVTM and ANQGSEA. The CDR3 DNA follows: TGCAGCGCCCTCATCCGGGACACGACTAATGAAAAACTGTTTTTT. It translates to CSALIRDTTNEKLFF.

The chain employs TRBV5-5 and TRBJ1-4; D is perhaps TRBD1 (5 bases). The CDR3 runs to 14 residues. Between the trimmed V and J ends, which lost 2 bases and 4 bases, there was a span of 9 bases. The germline V gene has CDR1 SGHKS and CDR2 YYEKEE (reference sequence). DNA for the CDR3: TGTGCCAGCAGCTTCTACAGGCTTAATGAAAAACTGTTTTTT. This sequence encodes CASSFYRLNEKLFF.

The chain combines TRBV4-1 with TRBJ2-2; 12 bases map to TRBD2. This CDR3 is 18 amino acids long. The V and J ends lost 2 bases and 3 bases, in that order; junction bases with no gene match: 7. Germline V gene sequence: CDR1 MGHRA, CDR2 YSYEKL. The CDR3 here is CASSQNLRLAGDTGELFF. The DNA for the CDR3 is TGCGCCAGCAGCCAAAATCTCAGACTAGCGGGAGACACCGGGGAGCTGTTTTTT.

The chain has TRBV4-2 and TRBJ1-4, with D possibly being TRBD1 (5 bases). CDR3 length equals 14 residues. Trimming removed 0 bases at V and 8 bases at J, with 10 bases between. Looked up from germline, CDR1 is LGHNA and CDR2 is YNFKEQ. The CDR3: CASSQDPQGEKLFF. CDR3 nucleotides: TGTGCCAGCAGCCAAGATCCCCAGGGAGAAAAACTGTTTTTT.

The chain carries TRBV29-1 and TRBJ1-4; D is undetermined. CDR1 SQVTM and CDR2 ANQGSEA come from the germline V gene. This CDR3 region has 13 residues. Trimming pared 6 bases from V and 1 base from J, leaving 9 bases between. CDR3: CSVAGVTNEKLFF. The CDR3 DNA is TGCAGCGTAGCAGGAGTAACTAATGAAAAACTGTTTTTT.

This clone was seen a single time. The chain has TRBV30 and TRBJ1-5; D remains unclear. Trimming stripped 1 base from V and 6 bases from J, with 16 bases between. The germline gives CDR1 GTSNPN, CDR2 SVGIG (reference sequence). The CDR3 runs 15 residues. CDR3 nucleotide sequence: TGTGCCTGGAGTGAGACCGGGGTTTTGGTTCAGCCCCAGCATTTT. Its translation: CAWSETGVLVQPQHF. Full variable domain (missing parts from reference TRBV30 and TRBJ1-5): SQTIHQWPATLVQPVGSPLSLECTVEGTSNPNLYWYRQAAGRGLQLLFYSVGIGQISSEVPQNLSASRPQDRQFILSSKKLLLSDSGFYLCAWSETGVLVQPQHFGDGTRLSIL.

This clone was seen once. The chain couples TRBV5-6 to TRBJ1-2; D gene ambiguous. The CDR3 extends over 13 amino acids. V was clipped by 4 bases and J by 8 bases, with 15 bases between them. Germline lookup yields CDR1 SGHDT and CDR2 YYEEEE. CDR3 amino acids: CASSPTRAQGYTF. CDR3 bases: TGTGCCAGCAGCCCTACGAGGGCTCAAGGCTACACCTTC.

The chain carries TRBV27 and TRBJ2-3, with D possibly being TRBD2 (5 bases). V was cut by 3 bases and J by 4 bases, with 11 bases left in between. The CDR3 runs 14 residues. The germline gives CDR1 MNHEY, CDR2 SMNVEV (reference sequence). The CDR3 region is CASSLVRVSDTQYF. The CDR3 DNA is TGTGCCAGCAGTTTGGTGAGGGTCTCAGATACGCAGTATTTT.

The chain links TRBV4-2 to TRBJ2-7; D gene uncertain. Germline V gene data show CDR1 as LGHNA and CDR2 as YNFKEQ. This CDR3 contains 15 residues. Trimming pared 0 bases from V and 3 bases from J, leaving 12 bases between. CDR3 nucleotides: TGTGCCAGCAGCCAAGAAGCCACCAGATTCTACGAGCAGTACTTC. The encoded protein is CASSQEATRFYEQYF.

The chain is built from TRBV11-3 and TRBJ2-1; 12 bases align to TRBD1. The CDR3 has 16 amino acids. Germline CDR1 SGHNT, CDR2 YENEEA. J lost 3 bases, V lost 3 bases, and 3 bases had no gene match. As DNA, the CDR3 is TGTGCCAGCAGCTTCGGGACAGGGGGCTTCTACAATGAGCAGTTCTTC. Translated, it gives CASSFGTGGFYNEQFF.

The chain uses TRBV11-2 and TRBJ2-3; 13 positions agree with TRBD2. This CDR3 is 15 amino acids long. From germline, CDR1 is SGHAT and CDR2 FQNNGV. The J segment lost 4 bases and the V segment lost 5 bases, leaving 3 bases of the junction unmatched. The CDR3 sequence is CASSPGLAGADTQYF. The CDR3 DNA reads as TGTGCCAGCAGCCCCGGACTAGCGGGAGCAGATACGCAGTATTTT.

The genes are TRBV5-6 and TRBJ1-1; 8 bases are a match to TRBD1. V was clipped by 5 bases and J by 5 bases; unmatched bases: 14. This CDR3 is 16 amino acids long. The germline CDR1 and CDR2 sequences are SGHDT and YYEEEE. CDR3 nucleotide sequence: TGTGCCAGCAGGACACGAACAGGGGGAAGAAGGACTGAAGCTTTCTTT. Translated, it gives CASRTRTGGRRTEAFF. The variable domain in full, completed from reference TRBV5-6 and TRBJ1-1, reads DAGVTQSPTHLIKTRGQQVTLRCSPKSGHDTVSWYQQALGQGPQFIFQYYEEEERQRGNFPDRFSGHQFPNYSSELNVNALLLGDSALYLCASRTRTGGRRTEAFFGQGTRLTVV.